This T cell receptor beta chain was sequenced in a study of identical twins. One entry per CDR3 protein, called by TCRdb with MiXCR from the 5' RACE reads. Of 690,000 or so distinct CDR3 sequences listed, about 9.4% are singletons. The V gene lost 0 bases and the J gene lost 5 bases, with 6 bases spanning the gap. The CDR3 contains 13 residues. In germline, CDR1 is LGHDT, CDR2 YNNKEL (reference sequence). The sample was also reused in another study, on yellow fever vaccine responses in identical twins.

Sequencing input: PBMCs. This rearrangement joins TRBV3-1 to TRBJ2-3; D gene uncertain. This TCR was sampled from a woman between 18 and 29 years old in good health. The CDR3 region is CASSQDFGDTQYF. CDR3 coding DNA: TGTGCCAGCAGCCAAGATTTTGGAGATACGCAGTATTTT.